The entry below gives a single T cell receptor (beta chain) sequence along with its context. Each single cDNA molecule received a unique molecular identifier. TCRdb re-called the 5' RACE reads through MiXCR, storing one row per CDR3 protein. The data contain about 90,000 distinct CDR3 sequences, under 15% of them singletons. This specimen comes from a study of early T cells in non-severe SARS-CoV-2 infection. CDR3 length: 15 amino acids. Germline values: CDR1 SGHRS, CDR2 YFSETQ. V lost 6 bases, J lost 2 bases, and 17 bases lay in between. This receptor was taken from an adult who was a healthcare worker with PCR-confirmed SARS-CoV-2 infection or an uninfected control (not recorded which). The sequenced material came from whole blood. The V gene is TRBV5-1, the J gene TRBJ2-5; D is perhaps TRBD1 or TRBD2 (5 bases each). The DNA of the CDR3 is TGCGCCAGCAACCCCAACGGGGCCCTTCAAGAGACCCAGTACTTC. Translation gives CASNPNGALQETQYF.